Listed here is a single TCR beta chain. The antigen this receptor binds is unknown. Per-base qualities were not stored, and no clone one base away is much larger. Library method: 5' RACE. TCRdb records Illumina HiSeq 2000 as the sequencer. Template switching introduced a universal primer binding site; the final cDNA contained a unique molecular identifier, enabling accurate counting of TCR cDNA molecules. Specific primers in the conserved constant-segment region were used to synthesize first-strand cDNA for the TCR alpha and beta chains. Each cDNA library was double barcoded, with a SMART-Mk sample barcode plus Illumina barcodes, to control for contamination. TruSeq adapter sequences and Illumina sample barcodes were added in two successive PCR steps. The Illumina HiSeq platform was used with custom primers to sequence TCR alpha and beta cDNA libraries. The published analysis was carried out like this. MiGEC processed the raw reads to extract unique molecular identifiers, while MiXCR was used to determine the CDR3 positions. For each individual, recombination models were inferred using an EM algorithm with the repgenHMM and IGoR tools. The analysis of shared clonotypes was done with the tcR package in R, with sharing normalized by the product of cloneset sizes. To study raw recombination free of thymic and clonal selection effects, out-of-frame nonproductive sequences were analyzed. TCRdb's own reprocessing of the public reads used fastp at Q25 and MiXCR and kept productive beta chains. Here each entry gathers all rows of one CDR3 protein and keeps the most common genes and DNA. TCRdb, not the authors, supplied the V and J calls. This sample lists some 300,000 distinct CDR3 sequences; approximately 13% were detected once. The ten largest account for 6% to 9% of the sample.

These data belong to a study of identical twins listed by TCRdb under 2016. Notes on the research overall: To test whether fetal clonotypes persist, the study used deep sequencing on TCR alpha and beta repertoires from monozygotic twins, unrelated adults of various ages, and cord blood. To rule out contamination, replicate twin experiments were performed at different times with different library preparation protocols.

Results the study describes overall, beyond this receptor: Abundant cord blood beta clonotypes had fewer insertions, young adult naive repertoires showed a similar but weaker trend, and memory repertoires showed no such trend. A weaker excess of twin sharing was found in beta out-of-frame sequences because the signal-to-noise ratio was lowered by fewer shared sequences. Recombination models systematically underestimated out-of-frame TCR alpha sharing in monozygotic twins but agreed with sharing between unrelated individuals. Zero-insertion analyses could be partly confounded by invariant T cells such as MAIT and iNKT, although diverse VJ usage argued against such confounding for most clonotypes. Because the same donors could not be followed over many years, conclusions were based on cross-sectional statistical analysis. Compared with coincidental sharing between unrelated individuals, an excess of low generation-probability sequences was observed among out-of-frame TCR alpha sequences shared between twins.

V drops 1 base and J drops 5 bases, leaving 11 bases in between. Taken from the germline V gene, the CDR1 and CDR2 loops are SNHLY and FYNNEI. Inclusive of the bounding cysteine and phenylalanine, the CDR3 is 15 residues long. Of the read, only the CDR3 DNA is kept; its 45 bases are in frame from base 1. Only healthy Caucasian donors were included. Three pairs of female monozygotic twins, all aged roughly 18 to 29 years, were included in the twin cohort. Positive isolation kits from Invitrogen were used to isolate CD4+ and CD8+ T cell populations. This sample also belongs to another study, concerning yellow fever vaccine responses in identical twins. As that second paper reports: According to the authors, the vaccine-induced T cell response in identical twins seemed to be partly convergent and partly specific to each individual. In the study, vaccine-responding T cell clones were precisely tracked in identical twins.

The receptor was isolated from a woman under 30 in good health. The chain was built from TRBV2 and TRBJ1-4; D gene: possibly TRBD1, on 5 matching bases. Input material: CD8+ T cells sorted from blood. In nucleotides, the sequence is TGTGCCAGCAGTGAAGACGGCAGGGCGAATGAAAAACTGTTTTTT. This sequence encodes CASSEDGRANEKLFF.